Presented here are 25 T cell receptor beta chains from one specimen sequenced in a study of sequential checkpoint blockade in melanoma. Treatment described: randomized to nivolumab then ipilimumab (arm A) or the reverse (arm B). Sequencing used immunoSEQ multiplex PCR; TCRdb keeps in-frame clones, though not all of them. Among some 11,000 clones listed, around 73% were seen once. Material: CD8+ T cells sorted from blood (inferred from file names), obtained from a patient given nivolumab and ipilimumab in sequence. Receptors were obtained from a human donor with melanoma.

This clone has a handful of counts. The genes are TRBV10-1 and TRBJ2-3; 14 bases agree with TRBD2. This CDR3 spans 18 amino acids. The germline CDR1 and CDR2 sequences are WNHNN and SYGVQD (reference sequence). The V segment lost 5 bases and the J segment 2 bases; nucleotides outside the gene matches: 9. The CDR3 nucleotides read TGCGCCAGCAGTTCCGGGACTAGCGGGGGCATCTTCACAGATACGCAGTATTTT. It is translated as CASSSGTSGGIFTDTQYF.

This clone is judged medium-sized. This chain connects TRBV14 to TRBJ2-7; weak D call: TRBD2 (6 bases). This CDR3 has 14 amino acids. The germline CDR1 and CDR2 sequences are SGHDN and FVKESK. The V and J ends lost 4 bases and 4 bases respectively, with 14 bases between them. CDR3 loop: CASSPSVSGYEQYF. CDR3 in DNA: TGTGCCAGCAGCCCTAGCGTTAGCGGATACGAGCAGTACTTC.

The rearrangement joins TRBV6-6 to TRBJ2-7; tentative D call: TRBD2 (7 bases). The CDR3 contains 16 residues. Trimming cost V 2 bases and J 1 base, with 15 bases left between them. CDR1 is MNHNY, CDR2 SVGAGI, per germline (reference sequence). The CDR3 loop reads CASSYRGGGTSYEQYF. DNA for the CDR3: TGTGCCAGCAGTTACCGGGGAGGGGGAACTTCCTACGAGCAGTACTTC.

The chain has TRBV28 and TRBJ2-7; 8 nucleotides line up with TRBD1. CDR3 length: 16 residues. V shed 3 bases and J 4 bases; nucleotides not matched to a gene: 11. Germline V gene sequence: CDR1 MDHEN, CDR2 SYDVKM. The CDR3 loop reads CASSFGSTGDWYEQYF. The CDR3 bases are TGTGCCAGCAGTTTCGGTTCGACAGGGGATTGGTACGAGCAGTACTTC.

The gene calls are TRBV7-9 and TRBJ1-1; no firm D call. V lost 5 bases, J lost 7 bases, and 20 bases lay in between. Germline CDR1 reads SEHNR; CDR2 reads FQNEAQ (reference sequence). The CDR3 is 15 residues long. CDR3: CASSPLINNGDEAFF. CDR3 sequence (DNA): TGTGCCAGCAGCCCCCTCATTAACAACGGAGATGAAGCTTTCTTT.

This rearrangement joins TRBV4-1 to TRBJ2-2; 8 bases fit TRBD1. The CDR3 covers 16 residues. Trimming took 3 bases from V and 3 from J; bases not matched to a gene: 6. Germline CDR1 MGHRA, CDR2 YSYEKL. CDR3 in amino acids: CASSHGQGLDTGELFF. CDR3 coding DNA: TGCGCCAGCAGCCACGGACAGGGTCTCGACACCGGGGAGCTGTTTTTT.

The table lists this clone with a count of one. The chain joins TRBV27 to TRBJ2-7; 11 bases are a match to TRBD2. CDR3 length: 14 residues. Germline assignment: CDR1 MNHEY and CDR2 SMNVEV (reference sequence). V was pared by 5 bases and J by 3 bases, with 3 bases of the junction left unmatched. The CDR3 DNA sequence: TGTGCCAGCAGTAACCTAGCGGGAGGCTACGAGCAGTACTTC. It is translated as CASSNLAGGYEQYF.

J is TRBJ2-3 and V is TRBV13; the D gene is possibly TRBD2 (6 bases). V lost 5 bases and J 6 bases, leaving 12 bases between the germline ends. The CDR3 is 13 residues long. Germline assignment: CDR1 PRHDT and CDR2 FYEKMQ (reference sequence). CDR3 sequence (DNA): TGTGCCAGCAGCGTGGACGGAGGGGATACGCAGTATTTT. Amino acids: CASSVDGGDTQYF.

This rearrangement joins TRBV5-4 to TRBJ2-1; TRBD1 agrees at 8 bases. The CDR3 consists of 15 residues. Per the germline V gene, CDR1 is SGHNT and CDR2 is YYREEE (reference sequence). V shed 3 bases and J 6 bases; nucleotides not matched to a gene: 8. The CDR3 here is CASSSPATGVNEQFF. The DNA for the CDR3 is TGTGCCAGCAGCTCCCCCGCGACAGGGGTCAATGAGCAGTTCTTC.

The genes are TRBV5-5 and TRBJ2-7; no clear D. V was pared by 4 bases and J by 3 bases, with 17 bases between. CDR3 length: 15 residues. Germline lookup yields CDR1 SGHKS and CDR2 YYEKEE (reference sequence). CDR3 in amino acids: CASSPQTSRHYEQYF. Here the CDR3 DNA reads TGTGCCAGCAGCCCCCAGACAAGCAGGCACTACGAGCAGTACTTC.

The chain carries TRBV19 and TRBJ1-5; 7 nucleotides match TRBD1. The CDR3 sequence is 14 residues long. Germline V gene data show CDR1 as LNHDA and CDR2 as SQIVND (reference sequence). V shed 5 bases and J 2 bases; nucleotides not matched to a gene: 3. This CDR3 reads CASSGGTGNQPQHF. Here the CDR3 DNA reads TGTGCCAGTAGTGGGGGGACAGGCAATCAGCCCCAGCATTTT.

V gene TRBV7-9 combines with J gene TRBJ2-2; D may be TRBD1 (5 bases). There are 16 residues in the CDR3. Per germline, CDR1 SEHNR and CDR2 FQNEAQ (reference sequence). V was shortened by 5 bases and J by 6 bases, with 19 bases between the two germline ends. CDR3 loop: CASSPVGLQVSGELFF. Written as DNA, the CDR3 is TGTGCCAGCAGCCCCGTCGGCCTACAGGTGTCCGGGGAGCTGTTTTTT.

CDR3 loop: CASSTTGAKNIQYF. The CDR3 region has the DNA TGTGCCAGCAGCACTACCGGGGCCAAAAACATTCAGTACTTC. The chain recombines TRBV7-9 with TRBJ2-4; no firm D call. CDR3 size: 14 residues. V shed 5 bases and J shed 1 base, with 9 bases lying between them. The germline CDR1 and CDR2 sequences are SEHNR and FQNEAQ (reference sequence).

This chain uses TRBV7-9 with TRBJ2-1; the D gene is possibly TRBD2 (7 bases). The CDR3 extends over 18 amino acids. Trimming left V 2 bases short and J 2 bases short, with 19 bases between. Looked up from germline, CDR1 is SEHNR and CDR2 is FQNEAQ (reference sequence). CDR3 sequence reads: CASSLPGLVEGAYNEQFF. The CDR3 DNA is TGTGCCAGCAGCTTACCCGGACTAGTCGAGGGGGCCTACAATGAGCAGTTCTTC.

The V call is TRBV2, the J call TRBJ1-2; no firm D call. This CDR3 has 14 residues. Germline lookup yields CDR1 SNHLY and CDR2 FYNNEI. V lost 1 base and J lost 4, with 10 bases in between. For the CDR3, the DNA is TGTGCCAGCAGTGAAGGAGGTCGGCTCTATGGCTACACCTTC. It translates to CASSEGGRLYGYTF.

The rearrangement joins TRBV6-5 to TRBJ2-7; no reliable D call. Germline CDR1 is MNHEY and CDR2 is SVGAGI. This CDR3 is built from 12 residues. The V gene lost 5 bases and the J gene lost 6 bases, with 11 bases spanning the gap. The CDR3 DNA reads TGTGCCAGCAGTCCGACTGCAACCGAGCAGTACTTC. Protein sequence: CASSPTATEQYF.

The CDR3 sequence: CASGRLAGIYNEQFF. CDR3 in DNA: TGTGCCAGCGGCAGACTAGCGGGGATATACAATGAGCAGTTCTTC. The V and J genes are TRBV28 and TRBJ2-1; 11 nucleotides align to TRBD2. The germline V gene has CDR1 MDHEN and CDR2 SYDVKM. CDR3 length equals 15 residues. J lost 4 bases, V lost 8 bases, and 7 bases had no gene match.

The V gene is TRBV9, the J gene TRBJ2-5; 7 bases are a match to TRBD2. In germline, CDR1 is SGDLS, CDR2 YYNGEE. CDR3 size: 16 residues. The junction had 9 bases not matched to a gene; V was cut back by 0 bases and J by 4 bases. The CDR3 spells CASSVGGAGTLETQYF. CDR3 DNA: TGTGCCAGCAGCGTAGGAGGAGCGGGGACTCTAGAGACCCAGTACTTC.

This clone was seen more than once but under ten times. The chain carries TRBV7-9 and TRBJ1-3, with 8 bases matching TRBD1. Germline CDR1 is SEHNR and CDR2 is FQNEAQ (reference sequence). V gave up 4 bases and J gave up 2 bases; unmatched junction bases: 7. The CDR3 runs 16 residues. The CDR3 DNA is TGTGCCAGCAGCTCACCCCAGGGGGCTCCTGGAAACACCATATATTTT. It encodes CASSSPQGAPGNTIYF.

This clone was counted between two and nine times. The chain couples TRBV9 to TRBJ2-5; TRBD1 agrees at 8 bases. The V segment lost 0 bases and the J segment 9 bases; nucleotides outside the gene matches: 25. The CDR3 sequence is 20 residues long. CDR1 is SGDLS, CDR2 YYNGEE, per germline. The CDR3 bases are TGTGCCAGCAGCGTAGGTCCCAACCCGGGACAGGTTGACGGGATGGTGGCCCAGTACTTC. Translated: CASSVGPNPGQVDGMVAQYF.

The DNA for the CDR3 is TGTGCCAGCAGTCCCCCCGCTAGCGGGACTTACAATGAGCAGTTCTTC. Amino acids: CASSPPASGTYNEQFF. The V gene is TRBV27, the J gene TRBJ2-1; 9 nucleotides match TRBD2. CDR3 length equals 16 residues. The V gene's germline CDR1 is MNHEY and CDR2 SMNVEV (reference sequence). V trimming: 5 bases; J trimming: 4 bases; junction bases outside the gene matches: 9.

This chain joins TRBV5-5 and TRBJ1-5, with D unresolved. The CDR3 is made up of 13 amino acids. V was cut by 3 bases and J by 3 bases, with 7 bases left in between. Germline CDR1 and CDR2: SGHKS and YYEKEE (reference sequence). CDR3 nucleotide sequence: TGTGCCAGCAGCTCAACAGACAATCAGCCCCAGCATTTT. Translating gives CASSSTDNQPQHF. The variable domain in full, completed from reference TRBV5-5 and TRBJ1-5, reads DAGVTQSPTHLIKTRGQQVTLRCSPISGHKSVSWYQQVLGQGPQFIFQYYEKEERGRGNFPDRFSARQFPNYSSELNVNALLLGDSALYLCASSSTDNQPQHFGDGTRLSIL.

The chain couples TRBV5-6 to TRBJ1-2; a possible D gene is TRBD1 (6 bases). Deletions cut 4 bases from V and 7 bases from J, with 17 bases between. CDR3 length: 14 amino acids. CDR1 SGHDT and CDR2 YYEEEE come from the germline V gene. CDR3 sequence (DNA): TGTGCCAGCAGCGTATGGGAGGGGGTTTTTGGCTACACCTTC. This gives the protein CASSVWEGVFGYTF.

This clone was counted once. The V call is TRBV20-1, the J call TRBJ2-7; 11 nucleotides align to TRBD2. The ends lost 8 bases at V and 7 bases at J; junction bases unmatched: 4. Germline V gene data show CDR1 as DFQATT and CDR2 as SNEGSKA (reference sequence). CDR3 length: 11 amino acids. The CDR3 loop is CSIAGGGEQYF. The DNA for the CDR3 is TGCAGTATAGCGGGAGGGGGGGAGCAGTACTTC.

This sequence joins TRBV19 and TRBJ2-7, with D maybe TRBD1 (6 bases). Germline CDR1 and CDR2: LNHDA and SQIVND (reference sequence). The CDR3 sequence is 14 residues long. V lost 5 bases, J lost 0 bases, and 11 bases lay in between. In nucleotides, the CDR3 is TGTGCCAGTAGTCCCTCGACAGGCTCCTACGAGCAGTACTTC. Encoded protein: CASSPSTGSYEQYF.